The 3 T cell receptor beta chains presented below share a single source sample, sequenced in a study of T cell changes during pregnancy in multiple sclerosis. Assay used: immunoSEQ multiplex PCR; TCRdb lists only in-frame clones, some missing. The profile covers tens of thousands of clones, with 95% to 97% appearing a single time and roughly 2.3% taken by the ten largest. Sequencing used CD8+ T cells from peripheral blood mononuclear cells, obtained after pregnancy. Receptors were obtained from a female donor with multiple sclerosis, enrolled in a pregnancy study.

The CDR3 protein is CASSSSGTGGRETQYF. The CDR3 DNA sequence: TGTGCCAGCAGCTCTTCGGGGACAGGGGGCAGGGAGACCCAGTACTTC. The rearrangement links TRBV5-4 to TRBJ2-5, with 12 positions matching TRBD1. V gave up 3 bases and J gave up 5 bases; unmatched junction bases: 8. Germline CDR1 and CDR2: SGHNT and YYREEE (reference sequence). CDR3 length: 16 residues.

V gene TRBV27 combines with J gene TRBJ1-2; 8 bases agree with TRBD1. This CDR3 comprises 12 residues. Germline trimming cut 8 bases from V and 4 bases from J; bases unmatched to any gene: 3. Germline V gene lookup returns CDR1 MNHEY and CDR2 SMNVEV (reference sequence). In nucleotides, the CDR3 is TGTGCCAGCGGACAGGGCGTCTATGGCTACACCTTC. It specifies CASGQGVYGYTF.

The rearrangement links TRBV6-5 to TRBJ2-7, with 7 positions matching TRBD2. With V trimmed by 2 bases and J by 5 bases, 6 bases remained unmatched. CDR1 and CDR2 (germline): MNHEY, SVGAGI. The CDR3 totals 14 residues. This CDR3 is CASSYGGRGHEQYF. The CDR3 region has the DNA TGTGCCAGCAGTTACGGGGGGAGGGGCCACGAGCAGTACTTC.